This entry is about one T cell receptor beta chain. Its target is not known. This PCR relied on a set of 60 Vbeta primers and 13 Jbeta primers. Assay: immunoSEQ multiplex PCR; the TCRdb copy retains only in-frame clones and omits some. The sample holds 150,000 to 200,000 clones, roughly 77% seen once. This record comes from a study of cytomegalovirus exposure and HLA in healthy donors. Broader study findings: It was reported that the classifier diagnosed cytomegalovirus status with high specificity and sensitivity in both the original and validation cohorts. Several of the most significant clusters appeared, in a later analysis, to be linked to common viral pathogens. In a later analysis, at a false discovery rate of 0.05, approximately 15,000 TCR beta sequences matched HLA alleles. Later analysis associated a missense DCLRE1C variant with TCR beta V- and J-gene trimming.

The CDR3 length is 13 residues. V lost 5 bases, J lost 8 bases, and 13 bases lay in between. Germline CDR1 is MNHEY and CDR2 is SMNVEV (reference sequence). Sequences were obtained from PBMCs. The sequence came from a male donor in good health and CMV-seropositive. V gene TRBV27 combines with J gene TRBJ2-1; D gene unclear. The CDR3 is CASSPGYHDEQFF. CDR3 in DNA: TGTGCCAGCAGTCCCGGGTATCACGATGAGCAGTTCTTC.